Presented here are 24 T cell receptor beta chains from one specimen sequenced in a study of PD-1 blockade in classical Hodgkin lymphoma. The table came from immunoSEQ multiplex PCR; TCRdb's copy has only in-frame clones and leaves some out. The sample gives more than 30,000 clones, 65% to 90% of which show up once; 25% to 40% is in the top ten. Every patient was affected by relapse after autologous stem cell transplantation, while exposure to brentuximab vedotin was not uniform. The material sequenced was peripheral blood mononuclear cells (PBMCs), taken at baseline. The receptors stem from a human donor with classical Hodgkin lymphoma.

The chain uses TRBV5-3 and TRBJ1-2; D ambiguous. TRBV5-3 carries the ORF label, with uncertain function. Trimming took off 1 base at V and 0 bases at J, with 10 bases between the two ends. This CDR3 contains 15 residues. The CDR3 is CARSLYPRSNYGYTF. DNA for the CDR3: TGTGCCAGAAGCTTGTATCCCCGCTCTAACTATGGCTACACCTTC.

The chain is built from TRBV18 and TRBJ2-1; 10 bases line up with TRBD2. This CDR3 is built from 16 residues. The V segment lost 2 bases and the J segment 7 bases; nucleotides outside the gene matches: 8. Germline CDR1 is KGHSH and CDR2 is LQKENI. The chain's CDR3 is CASSPLAGGHRNEQFF. CDR3 coding DNA: TGTGCCAGCTCACCATTAGCGGGGGGCCATAGGAATGAGCAGTTCTTC.

This clone was seen only a few times. The gene calls are TRBV18 and TRBJ1-1, with D possibly matching TRBD1 (6 bases). This CDR3 is built from 12 residues. CDR1 and CDR2 (germline): KGHSH, LQKENI. Trimming pared 2 bases from V and 6 bases from J, leaving 7 bases between. The CDR3 nucleotides are TGTGCCAGCTCACCAGGGGGCGCTGAAGCTTTCTTT. The encoded protein is CASSPGGAEAFF.

This chain uses TRBV5-1 with TRBJ2-2; a possible D gene is TRBD1 (6 bases). Trimming left V 4 bases short and J 3 bases short, with 16 bases between. The CDR3 covers 16 residues. The V gene's germline CDR1 is SGHRS and CDR2 YFSETQ. The DNA for the CDR3 is TGCGCCAGCAGCATCGGACAGACTGGGGACACCGGGGAGCTGTTTTTT. It is translated as CASSIGQTGDTGELFF.

The chain recombines TRBV28 with TRBJ2-3; weak D call: TRBD2 (5 bases). Trimming left V 7 bases short and J 6 bases short, with 11 bases between. The CDR3 has 12 amino acids. Germline loops: CDR1 MDHEN, CDR2 SYDVKM. The CDR3 sequence is CASTKGGDTQYF. The DNA for the CDR3 is TGTGCCAGCACTAAAGGCGGGGATACGCAGTATTTT. Complete variable domain (other parts from reference TRBV28 and TRBJ2-3): DVKVTQSSRYLVKRTGEKVFLECVQDMDHENMFWYRQDPGLGLRLIYFSYDVKMKEKGDIPEGYSVSREKKERFSLILESASTNQTSMYLCASTKGGDTQYFGPGTRLTVL.

The chain uses TRBV18 and TRBJ2-2, with 8 bases aligning to TRBD1. The CDR3 is 16 amino acids. The J segment lost 6 bases and the V segment lost 2 bases, leaving 8 bases of the junction unmatched. In germline, CDR1 is KGHSH, CDR2 LQKENI. CDR3 sequence reads: CASSPREDREAGELFF. The CDR3 nucleotides are TGTGCCAGCTCACCAAGGGAGGACAGGGAGGCCGGGGAGCTGTTTTTT. The full variable domain, its missing parts supplied by reference TRBV18 and TRBJ2-2, is NAGVMQNPRHLVRRRGQEARLRCSPMKGHSHVYWYRQLPEEGLKFMVYLQKENIIDESGMPKERFSAEFPKEGPSILRIQQVVRGDSAAYFCASSPREDREAGELFFGEGSRLTVL.

The chain has TRBV18 and TRBJ2-1; 7 bases agree with TRBD1. With 4 bases clipped from V and 6 bases from J, the junction kept 6 bases outside the gene matches. The CDR3 sequence is 14 residues long. The germline V gene encodes CDR1 KGHSH and CDR2 LQKENI. The CDR3 here is CASSRDRVGNEQFF. CDR3 DNA: TGTGCCAGCTCACGCGACAGGGTGGGCAATGAGCAGTTCTTC.

Only a few counts were recorded for this clone. The same CDR3 arises from other DNA sequences in this sample as well. J is TRBJ2-5 and V is TRBV2, with D possibly being TRBD1 (5 bases). Germline CDR1 and CDR2: SNHLY and FYNNEI. The length of the CDR3 is 12 residues. Trimming took 4 bases from V and 5 from J, leaving 8 bases between them. The CDR3: CASSGGAETQYF. CDR3 in DNA: TGTGCCAGCAGTGGGGGCGCCGAGACCCAGTACTTC.

This chain connects TRBV19 to TRBJ1-2; 8 bases align to TRBD1. Per the germline V gene, CDR1 is LNHDA and CDR2 is SQIVND (reference sequence). The V gene end was trimmed by 10 bases and the J gene end by 4 bases; junction bases not matched to a gene: 8. The CDR3 is made up of 13 amino acids. The CDR3 coding sequence is TGTGCCACCACAGGGGGGGGGCCCTATGGCTACACCTTC. Amino acid sequence: CATTGGGPYGYTF.

V is TRBV7-2 and J is TRBJ1-1; 7 bases match TRBD1. CDR1 SGHTA and CDR2 FQGNSA come from the germline V gene. The CDR3 covers 12 residues. After removal of 6 bases from V and 5 bases from J, the junction contained 3 bases not matched to a gene. CDR3 amino acids: CASRVQGTEAFF. Here the CDR3 DNA reads TGTGCCAGCAGAGTACAGGGGACTGAAGCTTTCTTT.

Regarding this clone: Compared with germline, one end of the junction differs, possibly owing to a read error. Additional DNA sequences in this sample encode the identical CDR3. This rearrangement joins TRBV9 to TRBJ2-2, with D perhaps TRBD1 or TRBD2 (6 bases each). The CDR3 extends over 14 amino acids. Per germline, CDR1 SGDLS and CDR2 YYNGEE. The CDR3 sequence is CASSRPGGERELFF. CDR3 nucleotides: TGCGCCAGCAGCCGTCCCGGGGGCGAGAGGGAGCTGTTTTTT.

The CDR3 loop is CASSLDGGEQYF. The CDR3 nucleotides read TGCGCCAGCAGCTTGGATGGCGGGGAGCAGTACTTC. This chain joins TRBV5-1 and TRBJ2-7, with D possibly being TRBD2 (5 bases). V lost 0 bases to trimming and J lost 7 bases, with 8 bases between them. The length of the CDR3 is 12 residues. The germline gives CDR1 SGHRS, CDR2 YFSETQ. The full variable domain, rest sourced from reference TRBV5-1 and TRBJ2-7, is KAGVTQTPRYLIKTRGQQVTLSCSPISGHRSVSWYQQTPGQGLQFLFEYFSETQRNKGNFPGRFSGRQFSNSRSEMNVSTLELGDSALYLCASSLDGGEQYFGPGTRLTVT.

The rearrangement joins TRBV2 to TRBJ2-3, with D perhaps TRBD1 (5 bases). Germline loops: CDR1 SNHLY, CDR2 FYNNEI. The germline V and J ends were trimmed by 7 bases and 2 bases, with 13 bases remaining between them. This CDR3 comprises 14 residues. This CDR3 reads CASIKDRHTDTQYF. The CDR3 region has the DNA TGTGCCAGCATAAAAGACAGACACACAGATACGCAGTATTTT.

The J gene is TRBJ1-1, the V gene TRBV7-2; D ambiguous. The CDR3 length is 15 residues. CDR1 and CDR2 (germline): SGHTA, FQGNSA. Trimming took off 3 bases at V and 1 base at J, with 12 bases between the two ends. The CDR3 DNA follows: TGTGCCAGCAGCTTCGATTTCGTGGCGAACACTGAAGCTTTCTTT. This gives the protein CASSFDFVANTEAFF.

The V call is TRBV5-1, the J call TRBJ1-4, with D possibly TRBD1 on 6 matching bases. Trimming pared 4 bases from V and 8 bases from J, leaving 24 bases between. CDR1 and CDR2 from the germline V gene are SGHRS and YFSETQ. The CDR3 is 17 amino acids. The CDR3 spells CASSPGQRPVAQEKLFF. The CDR3, as DNA: TGCGCCAGCAGCCCGGGACAACGTCCGGTGGCACAGGAAAAACTGTTTTTT.

V usage is TRBV14 and J usage is TRBJ2-5; 12 bases map to TRBD2. The CDR3 sequence is 15 residues long. Germline V gene data show CDR1 as SGHDN and CDR2 as FVKESK. With 2 bases clipped from V and 2 bases from J, the junction kept 0 bases outside the gene matches. CDR3 coding DNA: TGTGCCAGCAGCCAACTAGCGGGGGGGCAAGAGACCCAGTACTTC. Amino acid sequence: CASSQLAGGQETQYF.

The genes are TRBV7-8 and TRBJ2-7; 11 bases line up with TRBD1. Trimming took 5 bases from V and 5 from J; bases not matched to a gene: 5. The CDR3 loop spans 14 amino acids. Germline-derived CDR1 and CDR2 are SGHVS and FQNEAQ. The DNA of the CDR3 is TGTGCCAGCAGCCGTCTGGGACAGGGGGACGAGCAGTACTTC. Translation: CASSRLGQGDEQYF.

V is TRBV1 and J is TRBJ2-7; TRBD2, the table's D call, lacks a check against the DNA. TRBV1 is reported as a pseudogene. CDR3 length: 16 residues. The CDR3 DNA reads TGCACCAGCAGCCATTCCGGCGGGGTTAACTCCTACGAGCAGTACTTC. The encoded protein is CTSSHSGGVNSYEQYF.

The chain carries TRBV4-3 and TRBJ1-2; 8 bases agree with TRBD1. The trim removed 3 bases at V and 6 bases at J, leaving 9 bases unmatched. There are 15 residues in the CDR3. The V gene's germline CDR1 is LGHNA and CDR2 YSLEER. Written as DNA, the CDR3 is TGCGCCAGCAGCCAGGGCGACAGGGGCAAGGATGGCTACACCTTC. It yields the protein CASSQGDRGKDGYTF.

The chain recombines TRBV4-3 with TRBJ2-1; TRBD2 agrees at 9 bases. In germline, CDR1 is LGHNA, CDR2 YSLEER. J was trimmed by 6 bases and V by 0 bases; bases with no gene match: 9. This CDR3 spans 17 amino acids. CDR3 coding DNA: TGCGCCAGCAGCCAAGATCTCGGGCTAGCGGGGAGCAATGAGCAGTTCTTC. Encoded protein: CASSQDLGLAGSNEQFF.

This clone was seen just once. This chain links TRBV5-1 with TRBJ2-2; possibly TRBD1 for D (7 bases). This CDR3 spans 15 amino acids. Trimming cost V 0 bases and J 6 bases, with 12 bases left between them. Germline assignment: CDR1 SGHRS and CDR2 YFSETQ. CDR3: CASSLEGRGAGELFF. The CDR3 DNA is TGCGCCAGCAGCTTGGAGGGCAGGGGGGCCGGGGAGCTGTTTTTT.

This clone was seen a few times. CDR3 sequence: CASSTSQPTYSPLHF. CDR3 sequence (DNA): TGTGCCAGCAGCACGTCCCAACCCACCTATTCACCCCTCCACTTT. The gene calls are TRBV6-6 and TRBJ1-6; D gene unclear. Germline CDR1 and CDR2: MNHNY and SVGAGI (reference sequence). The CDR3 is 15 residues long. V lost 6 bases and J lost 8, with 17 bases in between.

The table lists this clone with a few counts. This chain joins TRBV7-6 and TRBJ2-1; D not resolved. V was cut by 0 bases and J by 7 bases, with 22 bases left in between. In germline, CDR1 is SGHVS, CDR2 FNYEAQ. The CDR3 totals 18 residues. CDR3 sequence reads: CASSLAQLSGWALNEQFF. In nucleotides, the CDR3 is TGTGCCAGCAGCTTAGCGCAGTTAAGTGGATGGGCTCTTAATGAGCAGTTCTTC.

V is TRBV2 and J is TRBJ2-7; the D is unclear. The CDR3 contains 13 residues. CDR1 is SNHLY and CDR2 is FYNNEI in the germline V gene. Trimming left V 6 bases short and J 3 bases short, with 12 bases between. This CDR3 reads CASRPDGIYEQYF. In DNA, the CDR3 is TGTGCCAGCAGACCGGACGGCATCTACGAGCAGTACTTC.